The next 13 T cell receptor beta chains were all read from a single sample in a study of T cells after yellow fever vaccination. TCRdb ran MiXCR on the 5' RACE reads and lists one entry per CDR3 protein. The sample has a few hundred thousand distinct CDR3 sequences, roughly a sixth seen once. The specimen was PBMCs, collected before the yellow fever booster vaccination. The receptors stem from a young man who received the YFV17D yellow fever vaccine.

This clonotype was detected many times. The CDR3: CASSRQDSPSGANVLTF. CDR3 bases: TGCGCCAGCAGCCGACAGGACAGTCCCTCTGGGGCCAACGTCCTGACTTTC. The chain couples TRBV4-1 to TRBJ2-6, with D possibly matching TRBD1 (6 bases). Trimming removed 4 bases at V and 0 bases at J, with 13 bases between. The length of the CDR3 is 17 residues. The germline gives CDR1 MGHRA, CDR2 YSYEKL.

This clonotype was observed a few times. This chain connects TRBV6-2 or TRBV6-3 to TRBJ2-1; 7 bases align to TRBD1. Losses at the gene ends were 5 bases for V and 10 bases for J; bases not matched to a gene: 8. This CDR3 region has 13 residues. Germline lookup yields CDR1 MNHEY and CDR2 SVGEGT. CDR3 in DNA: TGTGCCAGCAGTCCGAGGGGGCTTTGGGAGCAGTTCTTC. Translated, it gives CASSPRGLWEQFF.

The chain joins TRBV27 to TRBJ2-3, with 14 positions matching TRBD2. This CDR3 spans 17 amino acids. Per germline, CDR1 MNHEY and CDR2 SMNVEV (reference sequence). V was pared by 3 bases and J by 6 bases, with 8 bases of the junction left unmatched. Here the CDR3 DNA reads TGTGCCAGCAGTTTGGGGACTAGCGGGGGAGGAGTGGATACGCAGTATTTT. Encoded protein: CASSLGTSGGGVDTQYF.

The CDR3 region has the DNA TGTGCCAGCAGACTGGAGGTGAGGACCGGGGAGCTGTTTTTT. This codes for CASRLEVRTGELFF. V usage is TRBV27 and J usage is TRBJ2-2; perhaps TRBD2 as D (5 bases). The CDR3 spans 14 residues. CDR1 is MNHEY, CDR2 SMNVEV, per germline (reference sequence). V was shortened by 6 bases and J by 5 bases, with 13 bases between the two germline ends.

The rearrangement joins TRBV12-3 or TRBV12-4 to TRBJ1-1; D gene ambiguous. The CDR3 loop spans 14 amino acids. The V end lost 6 bases, the J end lost 3 bases, and 14 bases lay between the germline ends. The DNA of the CDR3 is TGTGCCAGCAGCCCCGGCGAAGGCCACACTGAAGCTTTCTTT. This sequence encodes CASSPGEGHTEAFF.

The V call is TRBV6-5, the J call TRBJ1-1; 9 bases agree with TRBD1. V lost 0 bases to trimming and J lost 4 bases; unmatched junction nucleotides: 3. Looked up from germline, CDR1 is MNHEY and CDR2 is SVGAGI. There are 15 residues in the CDR3. CDR3: CASSYSGQGSTEAFF. The CDR3 nucleotides are TGTGCCAGCAGTTACTCCGGACAGGGGAGCACTGAAGCTTTCTTT.

Of note for this clonotype: One end of the junction is discordant with germline, which a read error may explain. The rearrangement uses TRBV5-1 and TRBJ1-2; D might be TRBD1 (5 bases). The CDR3 runs to 10 residues. From germline, CDR1 is SGHRS and CDR2 YFSETQ. CDR3 nucleotide sequence: TGCGCCAGCAGCTTGACGGGACCCTACTTC. Protein product: CASSLTGPYF.

The V call is TRBV5-6, the J call TRBJ2-3, with 11 bases matching TRBD1. Per germline, CDR1 SGHDT and CDR2 YYEEEE. Trimming cost V 4 bases and J 3 bases; bases outside gene matches: 7. The CDR3 spans 16 residues. Here the CDR3 DNA reads TGTGCCAGCAGCCCGGGACAGGGGGGTTCGACAGATACGCAGTATTTT. It translates to CASSPGQGGSTDTQYF. Full variable domain (remainder filled in from reference TRBV5-6 and TRBJ2-3): DAGVTQSPTHLIKTRGQQVTLRCSPKSGHDTVSWYQQALGQGPQFIFQYYEEEERQRGNFPDRFSGHQFPNYSSELNVNALLLGDSALYLCASSPGQGGSTDTQYFGPGTRLTVL.

The genes are TRBV20-1 and TRBJ2-3; 12 positions agree with TRBD1. The CDR3 loop spans 15 amino acids. Germline assignment: CDR1 DFQATT and CDR2 SNEGSKA (reference sequence). The V gene end was trimmed by 6 bases and the J gene end by 2 bases; junction bases not matched to a gene: 6. In DNA, the CDR3 is TGCAGTGCAAGGGACAGGGGGCGGCACACAGATACGCAGTATTTT. Residues: CSARDRGRHTDTQYF.

The chain is built from TRBV20-1 and TRBJ1-2, with D possibly TRBD1 on 6 matching bases. Germline CDR1 reads DFQATT; CDR2 reads SNEGSKA (reference sequence). This CDR3 spans 13 amino acids. The germline V and J ends were trimmed by 1 base and 4 bases, with 10 bases remaining between them. The CDR3: CSARVGAGYGYTF. The CDR3 DNA follows: TGCAGTGCTAGAGTGGGGGCTGGCTATGGCTACACCTTC.

In its sample, this clonotype was seen a few times. The chain combines TRBV9 with TRBJ2-7; 7 nucleotides agree with TRBD1. V lost 3 bases and J lost 6; bases outside the gene matches: 6. The CDR3 covers 13 residues. The germline V gene has CDR1 SGDLS and CDR2 YYNGEE. The CDR3 is CASSGMGQFEQYF. CDR3 bases: TGTGCCAGCAGCGGGATGGGACAGTTCGAGCAGTACTTC.

This clonotype was detected only a few times. The chain carries TRBV6-1 and TRBJ1-6; D remains ambiguous. The germline CDR1 and CDR2 sequences are MNHNS and SASEGT. This CDR3 has 13 amino acids. The V and J ends lost 5 bases and 10 bases respectively, with 12 bases between them. CDR3 protein: CASSSEAESPLHF. CDR3 sequence (DNA): TGTGCCAGCAGTTCCGAGGCTGAATCACCCCTCCACTTT.

The V gene is TRBV14, the J gene TRBJ2-3, with 10 bases lining up with TRBD2. CDR3 length: 17 amino acids. From germline, CDR1 is SGHDN and CDR2 FVKESK. The ends lost 2 bases at V and 7 bases at J; junction bases unmatched: 12. CDR3 in DNA: TGTGCCAGCAGCCAATGGCCTAGCGGGGGTTTCGGATATACGCAGTATTTT. Translated, it gives CASSQWPSGGFGYTQYF.